The next 16 T cell receptor beta chains were all read from a single sample in a study of early T cells in non-severe SARS-CoV-2 infection. From the 5' RACE reads, TCRdb called clonotypes with MiXCR, one entry per CDR3 protein. The sample holds 59,000 or so distinct CDR3 sequences, roughly an eighth seen once. Material: whole blood, obtained at baseline. The receptors shown here come from an adult who was a healthcare worker with PCR-confirmed SARS-CoV-2 infection or an uninfected control (not recorded which).

The chain employs TRBV2 and TRBJ2-7, with TRBD2 matching over 8 bases. The CDR3 is 13 residues long. Germline values: CDR1 SNHLY, CDR2 FYNNEI. The junction had 9 bases not matched to a gene; V was cut back by 8 bases and J by 6 bases. The CDR3: CASGAGEKREQYF. The CDR3 coding sequence is TGTGCCAGCGGAGCGGGGGAGAAGCGCGAGCAGTACTTC.

This clonotype was found many times. V is TRBV5-5 and J is TRBJ1-1, with D possibly matching TRBD1 (6 bases). CDR1 SGHKS and CDR2 YYEKEE come from the germline V gene (reference sequence). This CDR3 has 15 amino acids. V lost 4 bases and J 0 bases, leaving 13 bases between the germline ends. In DNA form, the CDR3 reads TGTGCCAGCAGCGCTAGGGGGGACATGAACACTGAAGCTTTCTTT. It translates to CASSARGDMNTEAFF.

This clonotype was seen a handful of times. The rearrangement links TRBV29-1 to TRBJ2-3; D not certain. The CDR3 has 12 amino acids. V lost 4 bases, J lost 4 bases, and 9 bases lay in between. Germline V gene data show CDR1 as SQVTM and CDR2 as ANQGSEA. The CDR3 nucleotides read TGCAGCGTTGTAGTGGCCCCAGATACGCAGTATTTT. Its translation is CSVVVAPDTQYF.

This clonotype appeared a few times. One end of the junction does not line up with germline, which may come from a read error. The chain uses TRBV2 and TRBJ2-3; D gene unclear. Per the germline V gene, CDR1 is SNHLY and CDR2 is FYNNEI. The CDR3 is made up of 11 amino acids. The CDR3 here is CATSSRDTQYF. CDR3 sequence (DNA): TGTGCCACCAGTTCGAGGGATACGCAGTATTTT.

This clonotype was detected only a few times. This CDR3 reads CSAPDPSGTYEQYF. CDR3 nucleotides: TGCAGTGCTCCGGATCCTAGCGGGACCTACGAGCAGTACTTC. The chain is built from TRBV20-1 and TRBJ2-7; TRBD2 matches at 9 bases. This CDR3 region has 14 residues. J lost 2 bases, V lost 5 bases, and 7 bases had no gene match. CDR1 and CDR2 (germline): DFQATT, SNEGSKA (reference sequence).

This clonotype was found a few times. The V and J genes are TRBV27 and TRBJ2-7, with 10 bases identical to TRBD2. CDR1 is MNHEY, CDR2 SMNVEV, per germline (reference sequence). J gave up 2 bases and V 5 bases, and 18 bases lay outside the gene matches. This CDR3 has 19 amino acids. CDR3 in DNA: TGTGCCAGCAGTCCCACTATGGGGGTAGCGGGAGGTGTGCCCTACGAGCAGTACTTC. The encoded protein is CASSPTMGVAGGVPYEQYF.

This clonotype was picked up a small number of times. The chain is built from TRBV7-9 and TRBJ2-5; 12 positions agree with TRBD2. The trim removed 0 bases at V and 5 bases at J, leaving 7 bases unmatched. Germline CDR1 and CDR2: SEHNR and FQNEAQ (reference sequence). The CDR3 runs 17 residues. The CDR3 is CASSLARLAGDRETQYF. CDR3 in DNA: TGTGCCAGCAGCTTAGCTCGACTAGCGGGGGATAGGGAGACCCAGTACTTC.

This clonotype came up a few times. The V call is TRBV7-2, the J call TRBJ1-4, with a possible D match to TRBD1 (5 bases). Trimming cost V 0 bases and J 7 bases, with 12 bases left between them. The CDR3 is 15 residues long. Germline V gene lookup returns CDR1 SGHTA and CDR2 FQGNSA. The CDR3 is CASSLAMGQGEKLFF. The CDR3 bases are TGTGCCAGCAGCTTAGCGATGGGCCAGGGTGAAAAACTGTTTTTT. Supplemented by reference TRBV7-2 and TRBJ1-4, the full variable domain reads GAGVSQSPSNKVTEKGKDVELRCDPISGHTALYWYRQSLGQGLEFLIYFQGNSAPDKSGLPSDRFSAERTGGSVSTLTIQRTQQEDSAVYLCASSLAMGQGEKLFFGSGTQLSVL.

This clonotype was counted at least ten times. The V call is TRBV28, the J call TRBJ2-6; D gene uncertain. There are 14 residues in the CDR3. The germline CDR1 and CDR2 sequences are MDHEN and SYDVKM. V gave up 7 bases and J gave up 4 bases, with 11 bases separating them. The CDR3 spells CASTPGPGANVLTF. The CDR3 nucleotides are TGTGCCAGCACCCCCGGCCCCGGGGCCAACGTCCTGACTTTC.

This clonotype turned up a few times. This chain connects TRBV14 to TRBJ1-2, with D possibly being TRBD1 (5 bases). This CDR3 spans 15 amino acids. CDR1 is SGHDN, CDR2 FVKESK, per germline. V lost 4 bases to trimming and J lost 4 bases, with 16 bases between them. DNA for the CDR3: TGTGCCAGCAGCCCTGCGGGGACTGCGCCCTATGGCTACACCTTC. Its protein product is CASSPAGTAPYGYTF.

This clonotype has more than one count but fewer than ten. This CDR3 reads CASSPQKRNSYGYTF. The CDR3 DNA reads as TGCGCCAGCAGCCCCCAGAAACGGAATAGCTATGGCTACACCTTC. This sequence joins TRBV4-3 and TRBJ1-2; D is ambiguous. The germline gives CDR1 LGHNA, CDR2 YSLEER. The V end lost 4 bases, the J end lost 4 bases, and 16 bases lay between the germline ends. The length of the CDR3 is 15 residues.

The chain combines TRBV6-2 or TRBV6-3 with TRBJ2-7; D may be TRBD2 (5 bases). V lost 2 bases, J lost 3 bases, and 14 bases lay in between. There are 15 residues in the CDR3. The germline gives CDR1 MNHEY, CDR2 SVGEGT. For the CDR3, the DNA is TGTGCCAGCAGTTACGATCCGGGAAGTGGCTACGAGCAGTACTTC. Translated: CASSYDPGSGYEQYF.

The V call is TRBV19, the J call TRBJ2-1; no definite D call. Germline V gene lookup returns CDR1 LNHDA and CDR2 SQIVND (reference sequence). With 7 bases removed from V and 4 bases from J, the gap between germline ends came to 14 bases. CDR3 length equals 14 residues. The CDR3 region has the DNA TGTGCCAGTATGGTCGGGCTGGAATACAATGAGCAGTTCTTC. Amino acid sequence: CASMVGLEYNEQFF.

This clonotype was found once. A read error may explain this, as a much larger clone is one base away. CDR3 residues: CASSLTRIYEQNF. The CDR3 coding sequence is TGTGCCAGCAGCTTAACCCGGATCTACGAGCAGAACTTC. V usage is TRBV5-6 and J usage is TRBJ2-7; D gene ambiguous. Germline lookup yields CDR1 SGHDT and CDR2 YYEEEE. CDR3 length: 13 residues.

The J gene is TRBJ1-1, the V gene TRBV18; 7 bases are shared with TRBD1. The CDR3 is 17 amino acids. In germline, CDR1 is KGHSH, CDR2 LQKENI. V lost 1 base and J lost 1; bases outside the gene matches: 9. Here the CDR3 DNA reads TGTGCCAGCTCACCACGTCGAGGGGACAGCGGGAACACTGAAGCTTTCTTT. Protein: CASSPRRGDSGNTEAFF.

This clonotype was detected only a few times. The chain joins TRBV7-2 to TRBJ2-1, with 8 bases lining up with TRBD2. Germline V gives CDR1 SGHTA, CDR2 FQGNSA. The V segment lost 2 bases and the J segment 6 bases; nucleotides outside the gene matches: 3. The CDR3 contains 14 residues. The CDR3 region is CASSLQRESNEQFF. In DNA, the CDR3 is TGTGCCAGCAGCTTACAGCGGGAGAGCAATGAGCAGTTCTTC. Variable domain in full (rest from reference TRBV7-2 and TRBJ2-1): GAGVSQSPSNKVTEKGKDVELRCDPISGHTALYWYRQSLGQGLEFLIYFQGNSAPDKSGLPSDRFSAERTGGSVSTLTIQRTQQEDSAVYLCASSLQRESNEQFFGPGTRLTVL.